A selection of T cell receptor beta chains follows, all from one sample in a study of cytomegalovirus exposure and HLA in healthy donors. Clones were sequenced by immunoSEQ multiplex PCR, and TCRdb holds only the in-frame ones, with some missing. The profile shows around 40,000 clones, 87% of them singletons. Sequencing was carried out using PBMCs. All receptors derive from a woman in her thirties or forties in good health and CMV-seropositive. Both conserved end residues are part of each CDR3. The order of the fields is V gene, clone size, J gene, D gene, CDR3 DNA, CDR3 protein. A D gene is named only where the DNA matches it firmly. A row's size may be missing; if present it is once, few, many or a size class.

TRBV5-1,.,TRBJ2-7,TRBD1,TGCGCCAGCAGCTTGCCGGGACAGGGGGCGAAAGAGCAGTACTTC,CASSLPGQGAKEQYF
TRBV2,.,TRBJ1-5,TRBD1,TGTGCCAGCAGTGAAAAGACGGGACAGCGAAATCAGCCCCAGCATTTT,CASSEKTGQRNQPQHF
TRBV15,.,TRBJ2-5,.,TGTGCCACCGGTACGCCCCCGGTTGAAAAGACCCAGTACTTC,CATGTPPVEKTQYF
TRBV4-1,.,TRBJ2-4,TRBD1,TGCGCCAGCAGCTACGACCAAGTAGGACAGGAGTACTTC,CASSYDQVGQEYF
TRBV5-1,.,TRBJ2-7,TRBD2,TGCGCCAGCAGCTTGGGGCGTGTGACTAGCGGGTGCGAGCAGTACTTC,CASSLGRVTSGCEQYF
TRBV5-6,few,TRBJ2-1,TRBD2,TGTGCCAGCAGCTTGGCCGGGGCGGGGGGGCAAAATGAGCAGTTCTTC,CASSLAGAGGQNEQFF
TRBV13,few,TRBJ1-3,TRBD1,TGTGCCAGCAGCCCGGGACAGTACTCTGGAAACACCATATATTTT,CASSPGQYSGNTIYF
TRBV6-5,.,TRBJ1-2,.,TGTGCCAGCAGAGGACTCTATTTAGGGAACTATGGCTACACCTTC,CASRGLYLGNYGYTF
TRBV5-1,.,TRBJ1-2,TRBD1,TGCGCCAGCAGCCTCGTTCCAGGGGGCGAAAGTACTAGCTACACCTTC,CASSLVPGGESTSYTF
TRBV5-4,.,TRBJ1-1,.,TGTGCCAGCAGCTTGGTTTCGGGGTTAGATACTGAAGCTTTCTTT,CASSLVSGLDTEAFF
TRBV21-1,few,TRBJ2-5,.,TGTGCCAGCAGCAAGGCGGGGACAGAAAGGGTGAAGACCCAGTACTTC,CASSKAGTERVKTQYF
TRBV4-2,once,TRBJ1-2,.,TGTGCCAGCAGCCAAGACAGGGAGGGTGGCTACACCTTC,CASSQDREGGYTF